This record looks at one TCR beta chain sequence and its context. By how much of the sample it makes up, this clonotype is medium-sized (0.01 to 0.1%). Its antigen specificity is not known. No clone much larger than this one lies a single base away; base qualities are absent. This specimen comes from a study of early T cells in non-severe SARS-CoV-2 infection (dated by TCRdb to the early 2020s). For the wider study: Bulk RNA from unsorted whole blood was used for TCR sequencing, so alpha and beta chains could not be paired. General findings and caveats noted by the study authors: Matching against VDJdb was skewed toward anti-spike CD8 responses, likely underestimated virus-specific expansions, and missed private and CD4 specificities.

The method behind the library was 5' RACE. The run used a NextSeq 500. In the TCR library protocol, unique molecular identifiers were attached to individual cDNA molecules to correct for PCR bias and sequencing error. Both TCR alpha and beta chains were sequenced, and tight co-correlation was observed between alpha and beta sequence abundances in each sample. The study's own analysis went as follows. Decombinator V4 was used to annotate the V gene, J gene and CDR3 of the TCR sequences. TCRs were defined as expanded if a significant change between any two time points was detected under a Poisson model with p below 0.0001. Abundances of TCRs were expressed as counts per million after normalisation to the total number of TCRs sequenced in each sample. MAIT TCRs were defined by TRAV1-2 paired with TRAJ12, TRAJ20 or TRAJ33, and iNKT TCRs by TRAV10 paired with TRAJ18. VDJdb, accessed 1 November 2021, was searched for CMV, EBV and SARS-CoV-2 annotated TCRs, excluding TCRs annotated for multiple antigens. In-frame beta chains were kept once TCRdb had trimmed the public reads at Q25 with fastp and called clones with MiXCR. Identical CDR3 proteins give one entry, which carries the most common genes and DNA. For this entry, the V and J calls and clone size follow TCRdb and not the study's own pipeline. The sample table contains more than 60,000 distinct CDR3 sequences; only one count was recorded for 9.5% to 15% of them. Approximately 1% of the sample goes to the ten largest clones.

From cysteine to phenylalanine, the CDR3 is 18 amino acids long. Kept here is only the CDR3 DNA, which spans 54 bases and is read in frame from base 1. For CDR1 and CDR2, the germline V gene lists MNHEY and SVGEGT. V is reduced by 7 bases and J by 0 bases, leaving a spacing of 22 bases between them. A case-control design nested within a healthcare worker cohort in London, UK, was used, with weekly nasopharyngeal swab PCR tests and blood sampling performed. Healthcare workers were recruited between 23 and 31 March 2020, during the week of the UK lockdown, and were followed weekly for up to roughly 15 weeks.

The sequence was obtained from an adult who was a healthcare worker with PCR-confirmed SARS-CoV-2 infection or an uninfected control (not recorded which). The donor label of this sample is uncertain. The chain employs TRBV6-2 or TRBV6-3 and TRBJ1-3; no D gene is confidently identified. Specimen: whole blood, collected at baseline. The CDR3 is CASTPPLRILHSGNTIYF. Read as DNA, the sequence is TGTGCCAGCACTCCACCCCTCCGGATTCTACACTCTGGAAACACCATATATTTT.